This T cell receptor (beta chain) was recorded in a study of blood T cell repertoires in COVID-19. At the level of the study: What the recovered Cohort 3 donors had was two negative PCRs, clearance, or symptom resolution. PBMCs, B-cell-depleted T cells, or T cells were the source of the cDNA or gDNA that made up the material.

The assay was immunoSEQ multiplex PCR, and TCRdb's table has in-frame clones only and misses some. The sample lists some 180,000 clones, less than 80% occurring once. The sequencing input was PBMCs or T cells enriched from blood (not recorded which). The origin of this receptor is an older woman in a cohort exposed to, infected with or recovered from COVID-19 (not recorded which).

The CDR3 nucleotides read TGCAGCGTTGCGGCAGCGGGAGGGAACAATGAGCAGTTCTTC. The encoded protein is CSVAAAGGNNEQFF. The gene calls are TRBV29-1 and TRBJ2-1; 10 positions match TRBD2. Germline V lookup: CDR1 SQVTM, CDR2 ANQGSEA. This CDR3 is 14 amino acids long. The J segment lost 5 bases and the V segment lost 4 bases, leaving 5 bases of the junction unmatched.